This passage covers 13 T cell receptor beta chains from one sample sequenced in a study of cytomegalovirus exposure and HLA in healthy donors. Vbeta (60) and Jbeta (13) primers were used in the PCR. Data came from immunoSEQ multiplex PCR; TCRdb stores just in-frame clones and leaves some out. Of 120,000 or so clones listed, 60% to 85% were seen once; the top ten hold roughly 6.3%. Source material: PBMCs. The source is a woman in her forties in good health and CMV-seronegative.

This clone was recorded only once. The chain has TRBV18 and TRBJ2-5, with D unclear. CDR1 and CDR2 (germline): KGHSH, LQKENI. The CDR3 is made up of 17 amino acids. With 3 bases removed from V and 4 bases from J, the gap between germline ends came to 21 bases. This chain's CDR3 is CASSPVLGSHGVETQYF. Written as DNA, the CDR3 is TGTGCCAGCTCACCGGTTTTAGGATCCCACGGAGTAGAGACCCAGTACTTC.

The sample holds one count of this clone. The chain couples TRBV10-3 to TRBJ1-2, with 9 bases fitting TRBD1. This CDR3 spans 15 amino acids. The trim removed 0 bases at V and 8 bases at J, leaving 7 bases unmatched. Germline CDR1 is ENHRY and CDR2 is SYGVKD. CDR3: CAISESIGTGSGYTF. The CDR3 DNA sequence: TGTGCCATCAGTGAGTCGATTGGGACAGGGAGCGGCTACACCTTC.

This clone was seen a few times. This chain joins TRBV7-2 and TRBJ2-4; D ambiguous. CDR3 size: 17 residues. Germline V gene sequence: CDR1 SGHTA, CDR2 FQGNSA. V shed 2 bases and J shed 1 base, with 15 bases lying between them. DNA of the CDR3: TGTGCCAGCAGCTTAATGGCCCAGGTGTCGGCCAAAAACATTCAGTACTTC. This encodes CASSLMAQVSAKNIQYF. The whole variable domain, filled in from reference TRBV7-2 and TRBJ2-4, reads GAGVSQSPSNKVTEKGKDVELRCDPISGHTALYWYRQSLGQGLEFLIYFQGNSAPDKSGLPSDRFSAERTGGSVSTLTIQRTQQEDSAVYLCASSLMAQVSAKNIQYFGAGTRLSVL.

This rearrangement joins TRBV5-4 to TRBJ2-7; TRBD2 agrees at 7 bases. Germline V gives CDR1 SGHNT, CDR2 YYREEE (reference sequence). CDR3 size: 15 residues. Germline trimming cut 3 bases from V and 0 bases from J; bases unmatched to any gene: 6. DNA of the CDR3: TGTGCCAGCAGCTCCAAGCGGGAAATCTCCTACGAGCAGTACTTC. Its protein product is CASSSKREISYEQYF.

The V call is TRBV28, the J call TRBJ2-7; D remains ambiguous. The CDR3 is 15 amino acids. V dropped 1 base and J dropped 2 bases, with 12 bases sitting between them. The germline V gene has CDR1 MDHEN and CDR2 SYDVKM. CDR3 sequence (DNA): TGTGCCAGCAGTTTATTGGTGGCCACCACCTACGAGCAGTACTTC. This gives the protein CASSLLVATTYEQYF.

This clone was seen only once. The chain employs TRBV19 and TRBJ1-4; D is undetermined. This CDR3 has 15 residues. Germline CDR1 reads LNHDA; CDR2 reads SQIVND (reference sequence). Trimming left V 3 bases short and J 5 bases short, with 13 bases between. For the CDR3, the DNA is TGTGCCAGTAGTATCCGCCGGACTAAGAATGAAAAACTGTTTTTT. Amino acids: CASSIRRTKNEKLFF. Filled out from reference TRBV19 and TRBJ1-4, the complete variable domain reads DGGITQSPKYLFRKEGQNVTLSCEQNLNHDAMYWYRQDPGQGLRLIYYSQIVNDFQKGDIAEGYSVSREKKESFPLTVTSAQKNPTAFYLCASSIRRTKNEKLFFGSGTQLSVL.

The V call is TRBV28, the J call TRBJ2-3; the D gene is possibly TRBD2 (6 bases). The CDR3 extends over 16 amino acids. Germline CDR1 MDHEN, CDR2 SYDVKM. The V and J ends lost 4 bases and 3 bases respectively, with 17 bases between them. The DNA for the CDR3 is TGTGCCAGCAGTTCGCCGGCAAGCGGGCTGACAGATACGCAGTATTTT. Translating gives CASSSPASGLTDTQYF.

The rearrangement links TRBV7-9 to TRBJ1-1; D ambiguous. The germline V gene encodes CDR1 SEHNR and CDR2 FQNEAQ (reference sequence). There are 13 residues in the CDR3. V lost 2 bases, J lost 3 bases, and 7 bases lay in between. CDR3 in DNA: TGTGCCAGCAGCTTAATCGTGTACACTGAAGCTTTCTTT. This codes for CASSLIVYTEAFF.

This clone was seen repeatedly, ten times or more. This chain links TRBV5-1 with TRBJ2-2; 9 bases match TRBD2. Trimming cost V 4 bases and J 0 bases; bases outside gene matches: 7. This CDR3 is built from 17 residues. Germline CDR1 SGHRS, CDR2 YFSETQ. The CDR3, as DNA: TGCGCCAGCAGCCTCGTGACTAGCGGACCGAACACCGGGGAGCTGTTTTTT. This sequence encodes CASSLVTSGPNTGELFF.

This chain links TRBV7-2 with TRBJ1-1; a weak D match, TRBD1 (5 bases). Trimming left V 1 base short and J 10 bases short, with 13 bases between. CDR1 and CDR2 (germline): SGHTA, FQGNSA. The CDR3 has 13 amino acids. The DNA of the CDR3 is TGTGCCAGCAGCTTAGTTCGCCAGGGAGGAGCTTTCTTT. Amino acid sequence: CASSLVRQGGAFF.

This clone was seen more than once but under ten times. The rearrangement links TRBV9 to TRBJ2-5, with 7 nucleotides matching TRBD2. The junction had 2 bases not matched to a gene; V was cut back by 0 bases and J by 0 bases. The CDR3 length is 15 residues. The V gene's germline CDR1 is SGDLS and CDR2 YYNGEE. The chain's CDR3 is CASSVGLANQETQYF. The CDR3 DNA follows: TGTGCCAGCAGCGTAGGACTAGCTAACCAAGAGACCCAGTACTTC.

This chain uses TRBV5-5 with TRBJ2-7, with D perhaps TRBD1 (5 bases). Trimming cost V 0 bases and J 5 bases, with 12 bases left between them. Per germline, CDR1 SGHKS and CDR2 YYEKEE (reference sequence). The CDR3 loop spans 14 amino acids. In DNA, the CDR3 is TGTGCCAGCAGCTTGGCAGGGTTGAACCACGAGCAGTACTTC. This gives the protein CASSLAGLNHEQYF.

In this sample, this clone turned up once. The CDR3: CASRPGLAAYNEQFF. CDR3 nucleotides: TGTGCCAGCAGACCGGGACTAGCGGCATACAATGAGCAGTTCTTC. V usage is TRBV4-2 and J usage is TRBJ2-1; 11 positions agree with TRBD2. V gave up 6 bases and J gave up 4 bases; unmatched junction bases: 5. CDR3 length: 15 amino acids. The germline CDR1 and CDR2 sequences are LGHNA and YNFKEQ.